What follows are 22 T cell receptor beta chains derived from one specimen sequenced in a study of T cells after yellow fever vaccination. In TCRdb, the 5' RACE reads were re-called with MiXCR into one record per CDR3 protein. The sample carries roughly 320,000 distinct CDR3 sequences, 9.5% to 12% recorded once. The specimen was CD4+ T cells sorted from PBMCs, collected 45 days after the yellow fever booster vaccination. The receptors shown here come from a man aged 18 to 30 who received the YFV17D yellow fever vaccine.

This clonotype was seen only a few times. The chain joins TRBV11-2 to TRBJ2-5; D uncertain. The germline CDR1 and CDR2 sequences are SGHAT and FQNNGV. Trimming removed 3 bases from V and 7 bases from J, with 12 bases in between. The CDR3 spans 13 residues. CDR3 in DNA: TGTGCCAGCAGCTTCGACGGAGAAGGGACCCAGTACTTC. It is translated as CASSFDGEGTQYF.

The sample holds many counts of this clonotype. The chain uses TRBV5-1 and TRBJ1-2; D possibly corresponds to TRBD1 (6 bases). This CDR3 region has 15 residues. Per the germline V gene, CDR1 is SGHRS and CDR2 is YFSETQ. Trimming removed 5 bases at V and 5 bases at J, with 19 bases between. This CDR3 is CASSSGQLGEYGYTF. In nucleotides, the CDR3 is TGCGCCAGCAGTTCCGGACAGCTGGGGGAATATGGCTACACCTTC.

The chain links TRBV27 to TRBJ1-1; D perhaps matches TRBD1 (6 bases). Germline CDR1 reads MNHEY; CDR2 reads SMNVEV (reference sequence). The CDR3 loop spans 13 amino acids. V lost 10 bases and J lost 4, with 16 bases in between. The DNA of the CDR3 is TGTGCCACCGGACAGTCCCGGGGCACTGAAGCTTTCTTT. As protein: CATGQSRGTEAFF.

The chain recombines TRBV24-1 with TRBJ2-7; 7 positions agree with TRBD1. This CDR3 has 12 residues. Germline CDR1 and CDR2: KGHDR and SFDVKD. Trimming cost V 2 bases and J 10 bases; bases outside gene matches: 4. The CDR3 DNA is TGTGCCACCAGTGATTCACAGGGGTCTCAGTACTTC. It translates to CATSDSQGSQYF.

This clonotype was recorded at least ten times. This chain connects TRBV12-3 or TRBV12-4 to TRBJ1-5, with 9 nucleotides matching TRBD1. The ends lost 5 bases at V and 2 bases at J; junction bases unmatched: 1. The CDR3 is made up of 14 amino acids. For the CDR3, the DNA is TGTGCCAGCAGTCGGACAGGGGGCAATCAGCCCCAGCATTTT. Translated: CASSRTGGNQPQHF.

There are a few counts of this clonotype. This chain uses TRBV12-5 with TRBJ1-1; tentatively, D is TRBD1 (6 bases). Germline loops: CDR1 LGHNT, CDR2 FRNRAP. The V end was cut by 2 bases, the J end by 1 base, with 11 bases between. The CDR3 covers 15 residues. The DNA of the CDR3 is TGTGCTAGTGGTTTGAACAGGGATACGAACACTGAAGCTTTCTTT. As protein: CASGLNRDTNTEAFF.

This clonotype was picked up a small number of times. The chain links TRBV20-1 to TRBJ2-3; 10 bases map to TRBD2. The V gene's germline CDR1 is DFQATT and CDR2 SNEGSKA (reference sequence). This CDR3 contains 14 residues. V lost 3 bases and J lost 4; bases outside the gene matches: 4. The CDR3 DNA reads as TGCAGTGCTAGTGAGCGGGGGGGGCCAGATACGCAGTATTTT. It is translated as CSASERGGPDTQYF.

This clonotype was counted only a few times. The chain combines TRBV5-6 with TRBJ1-1, with D perhaps matching TRBD1 (5 bases). The V gene's germline CDR1 is SGHDT and CDR2 YYEEEE. V lost 4 bases to trimming and J lost 4 bases, with 14 bases between them. This CDR3 is built from 14 residues. CDR3 coding DNA: TGTGCCAGCAGCCCCCGCAGGGCGAGCACTGAAGCTTTCTTT. Translating gives CASSPRRASTEAFF.

This clonotype was seen many times. V and J are TRBV24-1 and TRBJ2-3; no reliable D call. Germline-derived CDR1 and CDR2 are KGHDR and SFDVKD. CDR3 size: 13 residues. The ends were cut back, 4 bases at V and 0 bases at J, with 4 bases in the middle. CDR3 sequence (DNA): TGTGCCACCAGTGAAGCTAGCACAGATACGCAGTATTTT. It specifies CATSEASTDTQYF.

The sample holds many counts of this clonotype. The V call is TRBV7-9, the J call TRBJ2-3, with 7 bases fitting TRBD2. Germline V gives CDR1 SEHNR, CDR2 FQNEAQ (reference sequence). The CDR3 is 14 amino acids. V gave up 5 bases and J gave up 5 bases; unmatched junction bases: 7. CDR3 bases: TGTGCCAGCAGCCCCGGACTAGAGGGAGATACGCAGTATTTT. This encodes CASSPGLEGDTQYF.

V and J are TRBV5-1 and TRBJ2-3, with D perhaps matching TRBD1 (6 bases). Trimming left V 0 bases short and J 6 bases short, with 14 bases between. The CDR3 sequence is 15 residues long. Germline loops: CDR1 SGHRS, CDR2 YFSETQ. CDR3 nucleotide sequence: TGCGCCAGCAGCTTGGAGAGGGGGAGTATGGATACGCAGTATTTT. Amino acid sequence: CASSLERGSMDTQYF. The full variable domain, in which reference TRBV5-1 and TRBJ2-3 provide the parts outside the CDR3, is KAGVTQTPRYLIKTRGQQVTLSCSPISGHRSVSWYQQTPGQGLQFLFEYFSETQRNKGNFPGRFSGRQFSNSRSEMNVSTLELGDSALYLCASSLERGSMDTQYFGPGTRLTVL.

The rearrangement links TRBV11-3 to TRBJ2-2; TRBD2 agrees at 9 bases. The length of the CDR3 is 15 residues. V dropped 3 bases and J dropped 7; count of bases not matched to a gene: 6. Per germline, CDR1 SGHNT and CDR2 YENEEA. For the CDR3, the DNA is TGTGCCAGCAGCTTGGGGACTAGCTCGAGCGGGGAGCTGTTTTTT. Protein: CASSLGTSSSGELFF.

This clonotype has more than one count but fewer than ten. The chain combines TRBV12-3 or TRBV12-4 with TRBJ2-5; D unclear. The V end was cut by 5 bases, the J end by 5 bases, with 12 bases between. The CDR3 totals 13 residues. As DNA, the CDR3 is TGTGCCAGCAGTGTGAATACCGGGGAGACCCAGTACTTC. It specifies CASSVNTGETQYF.

This rearrangement joins TRBV5-1 to TRBJ1-2, with D unclear. The CDR3 spans 15 residues. Germline V lookup: CDR1 SGHRS, CDR2 YFSETQ. Trimming took 3 bases from V and 12 from J, leaving 24 bases between them. The CDR3 spells CASSSVPALSMANTF. DNA of the CDR3: TGCGCCAGCAGCTCTGTTCCCGCGCTATCTATGGCTAACACCTTC.

The sample holds a few counts of this clonotype. The chain is built from TRBV20-1 and TRBJ1-5; D not certain. The ends were cut back, 3 bases at V and 6 bases at J, with 6 bases in the middle. Germline assignment: CDR1 DFQATT and CDR2 SNEGSKA (reference sequence). This CDR3 is 11 amino acids long. In nucleotides, the CDR3 is TGCAGTGCTAGGCGAGGTCAGCCCCAGCATTTT. Translating it yields CSARRGQPQHF.

This clonotype occurred many times. The chain carries TRBV10-3 and TRBJ2-5; perhaps TRBD1 as D (5 bases). Germline V gene data show CDR1 as ENHRY and CDR2 as SYGVKD. This CDR3 is 13 amino acids long. V shed 2 bases and J shed 1 base, with 5 bases lying between them. The CDR3 here is CAISETGQETQYF. DNA for the CDR3: TGTGCCATCAGTGAGACAGGCCAAGAGACCCAGTACTTC.

This clonotype came up once. This rearrangement joins TRBV5-1 to TRBJ2-7; D perhaps matches TRBD1 (8 bases). CDR1 is SGHRS and CDR2 is YFSETQ in the germline V gene. The ends were cut back, 2 bases at V and 6 bases at J, with 15 bases in the middle. The CDR3 sequence is 14 residues long. CDR3 region: CASSFGQGGIEQYF. The CDR3 nucleotides are TGCGCCAGCAGCTTCGGACAGGGAGGGATCGAGCAGTACTTC. The entire variable domain, with the rest obtained from reference TRBV5-1 and TRBJ2-7, is as follows: KAGVTQTPRYLIKTRGQQVTLSCSPISGHRSVSWYQQTPGQGLQFLFEYFSETQRNKGNFPGRFSGRQFSNSRSEMNVSTLELGDSALYLCASSFGQGGIEQYFGPGTRLTVT.

The chain recombines TRBV6-2 or TRBV6-3 with TRBJ1-5; D gene ambiguous. CDR3 length equals 16 residues. CDR1 and CDR2 (germline): MNHEY, SVGEGT. The V and J ends lost 7 bases and 0 bases respectively, with 16 bases between them. This chain's CDR3 is CASNPDSGFSNQPQHF. The CDR3 nucleotides read TGTGCCAGCAACCCGGATTCAGGCTTTAGCAATCAGCCCCAGCATTTT.

The rearrangement links TRBV7-3 to TRBJ2-2, with a possible D match to TRBD1 (6 bases). The CDR3 runs to 16 residues. The germline V and J ends were trimmed by 5 bases and 10 bases, with 23 bases remaining between them. The germline V gene has CDR1 SGHTA and CDR2 FQGTGA. CDR3 DNA: TGTGCCAGCAGCCCCCGGGTTTCTACAGGGCCGGCGGAGCTGTTTTTT. It specifies CASSPRVSTGPAELFF.

The chain couples TRBV6-1 to TRBJ2-7; 7 bases fit TRBD1. J was trimmed by 7 bases and V by 4 bases; bases with no gene match: 7. Germline CDR1 reads MNHNS; CDR2 reads SASEGT. The CDR3 consists of 13 residues. The CDR3 DNA reads TGTGCCAGCAGTGGGACAGGTTTGCGAGAGCAGTACTTC. This sequence encodes CASSGTGLREQYF.

This clonotype was recorded a few times. The chain combines TRBV6-2 or TRBV6-3 with TRBJ1-2; perhaps TRBD1 as D (6 bases). In germline, CDR1 is MNHEY, CDR2 SVGEGT. Trimming cost V 6 bases and J 6 bases, with 17 bases left between them. The CDR3 loop spans 14 amino acids. CDR3 loop: CASRMTGSLDGYTF. The CDR3 region has the DNA TGTGCCAGCAGGATGACAGGCTCGTTGGATGGCTACACCTTC.

This clonotype was recorded a few times. This chain uses TRBV10-3 with TRBJ2-3, with 10 nucleotides matching TRBD1. Germline V lookup: CDR1 ENHRY, CDR2 SYGVKD. The CDR3 spans 16 residues. V lost 4 bases to trimming and J lost 2 bases; unmatched junction nucleotides: 6. The CDR3 bases are TGTGCCATCAGTGCCCAGACAGGGGGCACCACAGATACGCAGTATTTT. Its protein is CAISAQTGGTTDTQYF.